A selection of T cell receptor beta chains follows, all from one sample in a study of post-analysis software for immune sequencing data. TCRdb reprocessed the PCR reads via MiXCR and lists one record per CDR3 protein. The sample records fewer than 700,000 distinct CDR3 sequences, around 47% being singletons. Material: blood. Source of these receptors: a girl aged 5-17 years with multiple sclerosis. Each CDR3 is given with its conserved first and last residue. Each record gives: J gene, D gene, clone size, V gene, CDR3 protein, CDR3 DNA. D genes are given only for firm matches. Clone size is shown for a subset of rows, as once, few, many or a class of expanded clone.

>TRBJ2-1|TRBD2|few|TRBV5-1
CASSLLPAGGGSSYNEQFF
TGCGCCAGCAGCTTGTTACCAGCGGGGGGCGGGAGCTCCTACAATGAGCAGTTCTTC
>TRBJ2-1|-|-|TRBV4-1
CASSHLIRDVEQFF
TGCGCCAGCAGCCACCTAATTCGGGACGTAGAGCAGTTCTTC
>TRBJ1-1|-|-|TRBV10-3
CAISEKNRVNTEAFF
TGTGCCATCAGTGAGAAAAACAGGGTTAACACTGAAGCTTTCTTT
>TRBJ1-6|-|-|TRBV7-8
CASSLYVKGPYNSPLHF
TGTGCCAGCAGCTTATATGTAAAAGGACCCTATAATTCACCCCTCCACTTT
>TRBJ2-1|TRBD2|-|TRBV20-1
CSAPQTSGRTSYNEQFF
TGCAGTGCCCCTCAGACTAGCGGGAGGACTTCCTACAATGAGCAGTTCTTC
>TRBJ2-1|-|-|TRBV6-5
CASSAQDTNYNEQFF
TGTGCCAGCAGTGCTCAAGACACCAACTACAATGAGCAGTTCTTC
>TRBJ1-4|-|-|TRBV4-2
CASSQGGARGEKLFF
TGTGCCAGCAGCCAAGGGGGGGCGCGAGGTGAAAAACTGTTTTTT
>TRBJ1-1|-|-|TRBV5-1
CASSLLATNTEAFF
TGCGCCAGCAGCTTATTAGCCACGAACACTGAAGCTTTCTTT
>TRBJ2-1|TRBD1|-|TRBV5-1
CASSWGDRVSYNEQFF
TGCGCCAGCAGCTGGGGGGACAGGGTCTCCTACAATGAGCAGTTCTTC
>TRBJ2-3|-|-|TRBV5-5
CASSLKGAGLADTQYF
TGTGCCAGCAGCTTGAAGGGGGCGGGGTTGGCAGATACGCAGTATTTT
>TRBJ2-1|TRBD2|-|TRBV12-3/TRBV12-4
CASSFELAGAREQFF
TGTGCCAGCAGTTTCGAACTAGCGGGAGCGCGTGAGCAGTTCTTC
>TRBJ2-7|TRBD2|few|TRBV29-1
CSVEGASGRSYYEQYF
TGCAGCGTTGAGGGGGCTAGCGGGAGATCTTACTACGAGCAGTACTTC
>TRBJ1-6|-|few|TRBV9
CASSVVPQGNSPLHF
TGTGCCAGCAGCGTAGTACCACAGGGTAATTCACCCCTCCACTTT